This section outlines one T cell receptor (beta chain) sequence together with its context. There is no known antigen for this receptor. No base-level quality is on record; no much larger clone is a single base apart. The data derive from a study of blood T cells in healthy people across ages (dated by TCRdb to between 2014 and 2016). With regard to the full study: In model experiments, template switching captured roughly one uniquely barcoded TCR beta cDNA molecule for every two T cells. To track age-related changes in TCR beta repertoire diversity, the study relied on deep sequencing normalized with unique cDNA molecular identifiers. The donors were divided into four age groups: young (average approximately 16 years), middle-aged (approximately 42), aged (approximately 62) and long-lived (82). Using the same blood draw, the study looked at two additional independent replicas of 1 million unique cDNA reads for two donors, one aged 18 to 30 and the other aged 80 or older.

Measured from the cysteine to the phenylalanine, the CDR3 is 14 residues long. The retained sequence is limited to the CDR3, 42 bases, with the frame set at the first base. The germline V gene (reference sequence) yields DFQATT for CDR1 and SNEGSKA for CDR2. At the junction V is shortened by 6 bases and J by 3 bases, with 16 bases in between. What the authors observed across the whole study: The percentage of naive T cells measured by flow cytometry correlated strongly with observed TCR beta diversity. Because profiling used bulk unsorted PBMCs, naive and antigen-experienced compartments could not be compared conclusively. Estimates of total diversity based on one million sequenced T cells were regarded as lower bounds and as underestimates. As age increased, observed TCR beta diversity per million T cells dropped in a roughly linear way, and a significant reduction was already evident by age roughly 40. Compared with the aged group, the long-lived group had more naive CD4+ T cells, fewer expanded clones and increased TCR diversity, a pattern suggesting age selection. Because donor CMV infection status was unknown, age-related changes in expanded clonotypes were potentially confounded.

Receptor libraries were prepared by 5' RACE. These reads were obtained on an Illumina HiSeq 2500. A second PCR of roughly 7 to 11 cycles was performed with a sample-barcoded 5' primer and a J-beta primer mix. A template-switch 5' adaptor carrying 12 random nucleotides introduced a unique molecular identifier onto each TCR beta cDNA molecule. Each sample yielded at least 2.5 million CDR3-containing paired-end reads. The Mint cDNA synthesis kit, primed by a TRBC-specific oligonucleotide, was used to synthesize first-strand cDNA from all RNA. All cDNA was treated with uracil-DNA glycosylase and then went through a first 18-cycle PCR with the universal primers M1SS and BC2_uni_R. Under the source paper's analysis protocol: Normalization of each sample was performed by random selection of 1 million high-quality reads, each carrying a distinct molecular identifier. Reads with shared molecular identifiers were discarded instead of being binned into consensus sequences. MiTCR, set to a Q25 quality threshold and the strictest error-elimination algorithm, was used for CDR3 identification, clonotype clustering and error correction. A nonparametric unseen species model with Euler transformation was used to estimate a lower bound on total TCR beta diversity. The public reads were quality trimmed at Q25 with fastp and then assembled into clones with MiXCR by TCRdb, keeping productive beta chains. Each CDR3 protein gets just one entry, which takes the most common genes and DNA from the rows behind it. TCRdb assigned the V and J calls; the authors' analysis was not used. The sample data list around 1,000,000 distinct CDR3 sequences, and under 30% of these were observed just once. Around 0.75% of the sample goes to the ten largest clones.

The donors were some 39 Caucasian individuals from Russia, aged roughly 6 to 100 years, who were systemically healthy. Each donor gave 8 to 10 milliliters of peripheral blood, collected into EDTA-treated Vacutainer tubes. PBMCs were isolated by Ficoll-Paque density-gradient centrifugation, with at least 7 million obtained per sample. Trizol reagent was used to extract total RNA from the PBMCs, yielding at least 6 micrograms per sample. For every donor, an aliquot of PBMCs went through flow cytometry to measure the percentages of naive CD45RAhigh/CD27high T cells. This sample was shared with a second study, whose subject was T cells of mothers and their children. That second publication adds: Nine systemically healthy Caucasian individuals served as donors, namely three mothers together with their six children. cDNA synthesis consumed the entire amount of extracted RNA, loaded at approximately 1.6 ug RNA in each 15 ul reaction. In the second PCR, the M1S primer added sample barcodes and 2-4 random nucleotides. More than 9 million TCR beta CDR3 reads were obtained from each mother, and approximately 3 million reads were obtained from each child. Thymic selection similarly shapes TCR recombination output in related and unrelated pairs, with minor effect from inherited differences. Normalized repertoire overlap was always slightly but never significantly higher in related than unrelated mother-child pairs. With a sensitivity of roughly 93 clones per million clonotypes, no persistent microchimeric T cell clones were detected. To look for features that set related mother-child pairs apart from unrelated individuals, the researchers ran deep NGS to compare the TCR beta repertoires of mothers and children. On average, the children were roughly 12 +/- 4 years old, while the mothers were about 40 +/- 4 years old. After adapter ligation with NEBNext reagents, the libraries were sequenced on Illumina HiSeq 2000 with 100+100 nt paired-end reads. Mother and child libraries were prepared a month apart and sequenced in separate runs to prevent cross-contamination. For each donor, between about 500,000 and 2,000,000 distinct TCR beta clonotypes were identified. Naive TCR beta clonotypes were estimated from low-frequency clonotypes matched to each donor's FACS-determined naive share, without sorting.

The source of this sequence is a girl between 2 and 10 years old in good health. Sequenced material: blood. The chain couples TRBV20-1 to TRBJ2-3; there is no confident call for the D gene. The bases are TGCAGTGCAAAAACCTTGTCTGGGACAGATACGCAGTATTTT. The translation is CSAKTLSGTDTQYF.